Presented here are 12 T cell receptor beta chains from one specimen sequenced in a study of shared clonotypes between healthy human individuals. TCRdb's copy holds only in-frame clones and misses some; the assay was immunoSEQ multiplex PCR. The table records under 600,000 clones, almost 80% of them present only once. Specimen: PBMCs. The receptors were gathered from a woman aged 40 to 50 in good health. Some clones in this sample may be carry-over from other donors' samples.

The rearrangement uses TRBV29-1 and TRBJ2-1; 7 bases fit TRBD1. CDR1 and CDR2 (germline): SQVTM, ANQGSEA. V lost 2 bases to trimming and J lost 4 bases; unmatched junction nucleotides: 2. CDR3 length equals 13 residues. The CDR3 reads CSVEQGEYNEQFF. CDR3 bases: TGCAGCGTTGAACAGGGGGAATACAATGAGCAGTTCTTC.

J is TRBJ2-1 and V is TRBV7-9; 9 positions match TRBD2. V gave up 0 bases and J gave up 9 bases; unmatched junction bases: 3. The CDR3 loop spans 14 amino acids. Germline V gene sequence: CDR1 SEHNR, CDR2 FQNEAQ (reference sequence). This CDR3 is CASSLAAGGAEQFF. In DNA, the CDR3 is TGTGCCAGCAGCTTAGCAGCGGGAGGTGCTGAGCAGTTCTTC. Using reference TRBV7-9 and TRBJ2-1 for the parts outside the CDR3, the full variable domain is DTGVSQNPRHKITKRGQNVTFRCDPISEHNRLYWYRQTLGQGPEFLTYFQNEAQLEKSRLLSDRFSAERPKGSFSTLEIQRTEQGDSAMYLCASSLAAGGAEQFFGPGTRLTVL.

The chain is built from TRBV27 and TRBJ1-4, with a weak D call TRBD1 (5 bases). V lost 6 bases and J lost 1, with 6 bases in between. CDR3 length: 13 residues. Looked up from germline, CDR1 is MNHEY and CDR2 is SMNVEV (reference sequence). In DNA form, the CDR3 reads TGTGCCAGCAGGAGGGGAACTAATGAAAAACTGTTTTTT. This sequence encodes CASRRGTNEKLFF. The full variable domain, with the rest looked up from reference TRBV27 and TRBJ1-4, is EAQVTQNPRYLITVTGKKLTVTCSQNMNHEYMSWYRQDPGLGLRQIYYSMNVEVTDKGDVPEGYKVSRKEKRNFPLILESPSPNQTSLYFCASRRGTNEKLFFGSGTQLSVL.

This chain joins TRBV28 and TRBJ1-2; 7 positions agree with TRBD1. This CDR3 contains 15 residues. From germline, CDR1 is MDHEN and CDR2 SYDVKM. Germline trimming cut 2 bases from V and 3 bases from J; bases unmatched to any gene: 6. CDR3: CASSLLDRDDYGYTF. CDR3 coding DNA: TGTGCCAGCAGTTTACTCGACAGGGACGACTATGGCTACACCTTC.

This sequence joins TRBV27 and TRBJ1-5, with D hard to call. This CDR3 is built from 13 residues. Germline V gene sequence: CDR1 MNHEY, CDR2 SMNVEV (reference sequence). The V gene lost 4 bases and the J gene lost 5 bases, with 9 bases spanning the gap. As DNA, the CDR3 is TGTGCCAGCAGTTCGGACCCCGATCAGCCCCAGCATTTT. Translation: CASSSDPDQPQHF.

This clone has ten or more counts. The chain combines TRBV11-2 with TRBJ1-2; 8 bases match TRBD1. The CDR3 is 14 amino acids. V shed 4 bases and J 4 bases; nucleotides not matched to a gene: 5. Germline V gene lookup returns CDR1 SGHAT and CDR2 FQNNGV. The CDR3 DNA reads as TGTGCCAGCAGCTCAGCAGGGGGCGGCTATGGCTACACCTTC. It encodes CASSSAGGGYGYTF.

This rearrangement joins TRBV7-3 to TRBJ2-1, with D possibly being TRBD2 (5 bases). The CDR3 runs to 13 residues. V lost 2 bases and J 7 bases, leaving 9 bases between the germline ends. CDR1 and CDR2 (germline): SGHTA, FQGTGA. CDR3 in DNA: TGTGCCAGCAGCTTATCCACGGGGAATGAGCAGTTCTTC. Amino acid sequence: CASSLSTGNEQFF. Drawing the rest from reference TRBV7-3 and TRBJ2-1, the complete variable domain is GAGVSQTPSNKVTEKGKYVELRCDPISGHTALYWYRQSLGQGPEFLIYFQGTGAADDSGLPNDRFFAVRPEGSVSTLKIQRTERGDSAVYLCASSLSTGNEQFFGPGTRLTVL.

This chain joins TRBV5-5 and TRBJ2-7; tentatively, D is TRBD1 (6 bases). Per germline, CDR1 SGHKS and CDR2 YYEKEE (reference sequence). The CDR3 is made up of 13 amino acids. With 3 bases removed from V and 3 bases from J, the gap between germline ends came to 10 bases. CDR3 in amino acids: CASSWMDSYEQYF. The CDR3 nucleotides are TGTGCCAGCAGCTGGATGGACAGCTACGAGCAGTACTTC.

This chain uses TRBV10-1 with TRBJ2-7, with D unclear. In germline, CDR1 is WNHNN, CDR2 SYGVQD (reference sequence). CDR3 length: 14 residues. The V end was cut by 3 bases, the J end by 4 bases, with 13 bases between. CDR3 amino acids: CASSETQRPYEQYF. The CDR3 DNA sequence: TGCGCCAGCAGTGAAACTCAGCGACCGTACGAGCAGTACTTC.

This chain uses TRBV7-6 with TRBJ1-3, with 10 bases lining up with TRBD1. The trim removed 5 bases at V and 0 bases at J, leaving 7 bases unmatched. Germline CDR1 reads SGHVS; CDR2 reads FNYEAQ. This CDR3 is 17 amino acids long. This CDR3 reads CASSPGQGRSSGNTIYF. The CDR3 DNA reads TGTGCCAGCAGCCCGGGACAGGGGAGAAGCTCTGGAAACACCATATATTTT.

The CDR3 DNA reads TGTGCCAGCAGTGGACCAAGCGGCCACAATGAGCAGTTCTTC. This encodes CASSGPSGHNEQFF. This chain joins TRBV28 and TRBJ2-1; maybe TRBD2 (5 bases). This CDR3 comprises 14 residues. Trimming took 5 bases from V and 5 from J, leaving 13 bases between them. Germline assignment: CDR1 MDHEN and CDR2 SYDVKM.

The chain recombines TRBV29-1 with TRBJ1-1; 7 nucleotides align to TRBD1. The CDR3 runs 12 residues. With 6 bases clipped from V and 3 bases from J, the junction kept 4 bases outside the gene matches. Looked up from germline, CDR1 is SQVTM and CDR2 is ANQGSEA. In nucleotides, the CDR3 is TGCAGCGTGCTAACAGGGGACACTGAAGCTTTCTTT. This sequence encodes CSVLTGDTEAFF.